The source of this T cell receptor beta chain is a study of beta chain features in type 1 diabetes. Study-level findings and limits: Shortening of TCRB CDR3s, moderate but significant, appeared in all four CD4+ subsets of Type 1 diabetes patients. VDJ junctions from patients with type 1 diabetes contained fewer insertions and more deletions. It was among patients, rather than healthy donors, that naive, central memory and Treg TCRB repertoires appeared more similar.

With respect to this clone: What it binds is unknown. Other DNA sequences within the sample encode an identical CDR3.

This CDR3 spans 12 amino acids. V lost 5 bases and J 4 bases, leaving 9 bases between the germline ends. CDR1 is MDHEN and CDR2 is SYDVKM in the germline V gene. Expressed TCRB transcripts were sequenced because the isolated RNA had all been reverse transcribed beforehand. Repertoires were generated with immunoSEQ multiplex PCR, while TCRdb's copy carries only in-frame clones and drops some. The sample lists hundreds of thousands of clones, roughly an eighth occurring once. This clonotype was sampled from a man younger than 40 with type 1 diabetes. This sequence joins TRBV28 and TRBJ2-7; weak D call: TRBD1 (6 bases). Sample: naive CD4+ T cells from blood. The CDR3 protein is CASSQQGYEQYF. For the CDR3, the DNA is TGTGCCAGCAGTCAACAGGGTTACGAGCAGTACTTC.